This T cell receptor beta chain was retrieved from a study of blood T cell repertoires in COVID-19. Seattle patients were enrolled while actively infected and followed longitudinally. This clone has a single count. The table came from immunoSEQ multiplex PCR; TCRdb's copy has only in-frame clones and leaves some out. This table holds hundreds of thousands of clones, around 89% found once. The V end was cut by 6 bases, the J end by 8 bases, with 29 bases between. Germline V gives CDR1 MNHEY, CDR2 SVGEGT. The CDR3 length is 18 residues. The source of this sequence is a woman aged 30 to 39 with COVID-19, enrolled during active disease. Sequenced input: peripheral blood. The chain links TRBV6-2 or TRBV6-3 to TRBJ2-1; D possibly corresponds to TRBD2 (6 bases). CDR3 residues: CASSQNQGGEVFLDEQFF. The CDR3 bases are TGTGCCAGCAGCCAGAACCAGGGAGGAGAGGTTTTCCTCGATGAGCAGTTCTTC.